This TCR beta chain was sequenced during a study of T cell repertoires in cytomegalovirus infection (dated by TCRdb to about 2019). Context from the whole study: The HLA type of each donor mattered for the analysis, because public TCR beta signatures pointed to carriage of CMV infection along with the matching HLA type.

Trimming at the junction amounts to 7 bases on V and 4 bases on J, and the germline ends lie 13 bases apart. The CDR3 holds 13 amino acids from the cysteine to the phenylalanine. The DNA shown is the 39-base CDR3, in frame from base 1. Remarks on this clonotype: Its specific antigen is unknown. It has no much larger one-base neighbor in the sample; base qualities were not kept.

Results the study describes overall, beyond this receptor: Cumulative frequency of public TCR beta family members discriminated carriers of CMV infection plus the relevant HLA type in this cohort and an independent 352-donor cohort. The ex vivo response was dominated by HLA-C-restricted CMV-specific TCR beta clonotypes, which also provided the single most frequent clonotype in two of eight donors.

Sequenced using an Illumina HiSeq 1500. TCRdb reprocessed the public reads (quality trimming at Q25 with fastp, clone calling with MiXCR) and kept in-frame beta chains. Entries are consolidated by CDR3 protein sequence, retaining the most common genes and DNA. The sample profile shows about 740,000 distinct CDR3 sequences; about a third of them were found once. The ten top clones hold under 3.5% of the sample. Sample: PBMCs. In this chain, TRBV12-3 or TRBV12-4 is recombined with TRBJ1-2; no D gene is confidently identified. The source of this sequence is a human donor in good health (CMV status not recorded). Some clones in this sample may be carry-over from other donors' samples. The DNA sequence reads TGTGCCAGCATTACGCTATACTCCTATGGCTACACCTTC. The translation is CASITLYSYGYTF.